This T cell receptor (beta chain) was profiled in a study of PD-1 blockade in classical Hodgkin lymphoma. The CDR3 totals 11 residues. In germline, CDR1 is SNHLY, CDR2 FYNNEI. V dropped 1 base and J dropped 3 bases, with 1 base sitting between them. The method was immunoSEQ multiplex PCR; TCRdb's version includes in-frame clones alone and lacks a portion of them. There are about 94,000 clones in the sample; nearly 90% occur only once, and about 10% lies in the top ten. On this clone: The same CDR3 arises from other DNA sequences in this sample as well.

Each patient experienced a relapse that followed autologous stem cell transplantation, and brentuximab vedotin exposure varied. The sample consisted of peripheral blood mononuclear cells (PBMCs), taken before the second cycle of nivolumab. V usage is TRBV2 and J usage is TRBJ2-7; no definite D call. The receptor was derived from a human donor with classical Hodgkin lymphoma. Here the CDR3 reads CASSEVYEQYF. The CDR3 nucleotides read TGTGCCAGCAGTGAAGTCTACGAGCAGTACTTC.